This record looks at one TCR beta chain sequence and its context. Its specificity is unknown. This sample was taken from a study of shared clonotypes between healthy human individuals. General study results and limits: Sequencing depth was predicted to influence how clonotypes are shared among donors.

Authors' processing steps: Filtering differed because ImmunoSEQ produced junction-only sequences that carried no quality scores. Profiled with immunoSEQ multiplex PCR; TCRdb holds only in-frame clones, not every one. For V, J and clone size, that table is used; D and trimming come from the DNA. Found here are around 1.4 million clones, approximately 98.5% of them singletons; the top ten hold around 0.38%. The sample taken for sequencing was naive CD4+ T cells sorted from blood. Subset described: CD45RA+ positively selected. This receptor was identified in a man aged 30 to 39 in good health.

The CDR3: CASSIGTGVTKSGQLLTF. The DNA of the CDR3 is TGCGCCAGCAGCATTGGTACAGGCGTCACAAAGTCGGGCCAACTCCTGACTTTC. The V and J genes are TRBV4-3 and TRBJ2-6, with a weak D call TRBD1 (5 bases). Per the germline V gene, CDR1 is LGHNA and CDR2 is YSLEER. Trimming removed 5 bases from V and 14 bases from J, with 31 bases in between. The length of the CDR3 is 18 residues.